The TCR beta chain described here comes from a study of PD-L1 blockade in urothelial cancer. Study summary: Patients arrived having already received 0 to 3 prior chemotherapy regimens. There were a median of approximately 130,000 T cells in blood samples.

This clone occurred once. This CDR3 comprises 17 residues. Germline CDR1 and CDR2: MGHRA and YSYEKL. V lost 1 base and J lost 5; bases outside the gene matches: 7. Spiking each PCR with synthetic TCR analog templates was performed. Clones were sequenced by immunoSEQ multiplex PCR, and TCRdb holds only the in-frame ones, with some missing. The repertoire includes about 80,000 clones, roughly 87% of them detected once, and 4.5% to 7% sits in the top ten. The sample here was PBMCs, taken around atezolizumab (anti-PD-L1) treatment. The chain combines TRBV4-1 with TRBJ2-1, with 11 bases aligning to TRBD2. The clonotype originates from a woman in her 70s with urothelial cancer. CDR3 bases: TGCGCCAGCAGCCAAGCGCCCTCTAGCGGGAGGAACAATGAGCAGTTCTTC. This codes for CASSQAPSSGRNNEQFF.